The 28 T cell receptor beta chains presented below share a single source sample, sequenced in a study of blood T cell repertoires in COVID-19. Method: immunoSEQ multiplex PCR; TCRdb's copy keeps in-frame clones and lacks some. The table includes about 130,000 clones, 75% to 90% detected once. The sequencing sample was made of PBMCs or T cells enriched from blood (not recorded which). The origin of the receptors is a woman aged 45-59 years who had recovered from COVID-19.

V usage is TRBV4-1 and J usage is TRBJ1-1; D is possibly TRBD1 (6 bases). The CDR3 contains 13 residues. Deletions cut 7 bases from V and 4 bases from J, with 13 bases between. CDR1 is MGHRA and CDR2 is YSYEKL in the germline V gene. CDR3 in DNA: TGCGCCAGCAACGGGGCAGGGGTCACTGAAGCTTTCTTT. Its protein product is CASNGAGVTEAFF.

The V call is TRBV13, the J call TRBJ1-3; D is perhaps TRBD1 (6 bases). This CDR3 contains 14 residues. Germline loops: CDR1 PRHDT, CDR2 FYEKMQ (reference sequence). V lost 6 bases and J 8 bases, leaving 17 bases between the germline ends. The CDR3 here is CASRVETRQDTIYF. The DNA of the CDR3 is TGTGCCAGCAGGGTGGAAACGCGACAGGACACCATATATTTT.

The chain joins TRBV3-1 (or the pseudogene TRBV3-2) to TRBJ2-1, with 10 bases fitting TRBD2. Germline loops: CDR1 LGHDT, CDR2 YNNKEL (reference sequence). The J segment lost 5 bases and the V segment lost 0 bases, leaving 1 base of the junction unmatched. This CDR3 is 15 amino acids long. CDR3 region: CASSQETSGDNEQFF. In DNA form, the CDR3 reads TGTGCCAGCAGCCAAGAAACTAGCGGGGACAATGAGCAGTTCTTC.

J is TRBJ1-5 and V is TRBV10-3; 7 positions agree with TRBD1. This CDR3 is built from 15 residues. Germline V gene sequence: CDR1 ENHRY, CDR2 SYGVKD. The trim removed 10 bases at V and 2 bases at J, leaving 11 bases unmatched. The CDR3 spells CATLYGTEGNQPQHF. The CDR3 coding sequence is TGTGCCACACTATATGGGACAGAGGGCAATCAGCCCCAGCATTTT.

V is TRBV19 and J is TRBJ1-5, with no clear D. The CDR3 runs to 13 residues. V was trimmed by 9 bases and J by 1 base, leaving 10 bases between them. The germline V gene has CDR1 LNHDA and CDR2 SQIVND (reference sequence). The CDR3 loop reads CASRTESNQPQHF. CDR3 DNA: TGTGCCAGCAGAACAGAGAGCAATCAGCCCCAGCATTTT.

This rearrangement joins TRBV16 to TRBJ1-2, with 9 bases lining up with TRBD1. The junction had 3 bases not matched to a gene; V was cut back by 2 bases and J by 5 bases. Germline V CDR1 and CDR2: KGHSY, FQNENV. The CDR3 covers 14 residues. CDR3 in DNA: TGTGCCAGCAGCCAAGCAGGACAGGGGTATGGCTACACCTTC. This encodes CASSQAGQGYGYTF.

The V and J genes are TRBV4-3 and TRBJ1-2, with no clear D. CDR3 length: 17 residues. V lost 2 bases and J lost 3, with 19 bases in between. Looked up from germline, CDR1 is LGHNA and CDR2 is YSLEER. The CDR3 sequence: CASSQLARRSDDYGYTF. CDR3 DNA: TGCGCCAGCAGCCAACTAGCTCGGAGGAGCGATGACTATGGCTACACCTTC.

Only one count was recorded for this clone. The J gene is TRBJ2-7, the V gene TRBV2; perhaps TRBD2 as D (5 bases). In germline, CDR1 is SNHLY, CDR2 FYNNEI. Trimming took 4 bases from V and 0 from J, leaving 13 bases between them. The CDR3 runs 15 residues. CDR3 sequence (DNA): TGTGCCAGCAGTGTATGGACTGCGAGCTCCTACGAGCAGTACTTC. Residues: CASSVWTASSYEQYF.

The chain couples TRBV29-1 to TRBJ1-1; 8 bases align to TRBD1. After removal of 0 bases from V and 4 bases from J, the junction contained 16 bases not matched to a gene. The CDR3 has 18 amino acids. Germline V gene lookup returns CDR1 SQVTM and CDR2 ANQGSEA. The CDR3 region is CSVEEWTGHGIRSTEAFF. The CDR3, as DNA: TGCAGCGTTGAAGAGTGGACAGGGCACGGGATTAGGAGCACTGAAGCTTTCTTT.

J is TRBJ2-5 and V is TRBV3-1 (or the pseudogene TRBV3-2); no clear D gene. Germline CDR1 LGHDT, CDR2 YNNKEL (reference sequence). The CDR3 is made up of 15 amino acids. Trimming removed 1 base at V and 2 bases at J, with 11 bases between. The CDR3 sequence: CASSQVTATQETQYF. The CDR3 nucleotides read TGTGCCAGCAGCCAAGTGACTGCCACACAAGAGACCCAGTACTTC.

J is TRBJ1-2 and V is TRBV29-1; the D gene is possibly TRBD1 (5 bases). The V gene lost 8 bases and the J gene lost 7 bases, with 17 bases spanning the gap. Germline-derived CDR1 and CDR2 are SQVTM and ANQGSEA. The CDR3 consists of 12 residues. The CDR3 loop reads CSSDHGGVGYTF. CDR3 in DNA: TGCAGCTCAGACCACGGGGGAGTTGGCTACACCTTC.

The chain carries TRBV24-1 and TRBJ1-5; D is possibly TRBD1 (6 bases). The CDR3 spans 16 residues. Germline V CDR1 and CDR2: KGHDR, SFDVKD. V lost 5 bases and J 3 bases, leaving 16 bases between the germline ends. CDR3 DNA sequence: TGTGCCACCAGTGGGCCCGGGACACCGAACAATCAGCCCCAGCATTTT. This translates into CATSGPGTPNNQPQHF.

This rearrangement joins TRBV4-1 to TRBJ2-4; tentative D call: TRBD1 (6 bases). Germline-derived CDR1 and CDR2 are MGHRA and YSYEKL. The CDR3 consists of 15 residues. Trimming cost V 5 bases and J 7 bases, with 18 bases left between them. The CDR3 here is CASSYPGTWGNIQYF. CDR3 in DNA: TGCGCCAGCAGCTATCCCGGGACATGGGGGAACATTCAGTACTTC.

The chain links TRBV11-3 to TRBJ2-5, with 7 bases fitting TRBD2. CDR1 and CDR2 from the germline V gene are SGHNT and YENEEA. V was clipped by 1 base and J by 2 bases; unmatched bases: 4. The CDR3 loop spans 15 amino acids. The CDR3 nucleotides are TGTGCCAGCAGCTTAGGTGGGGGGGGACAAGAGACCCAGTACTTC. This sequence encodes CASSLGGGGQETQYF. Full variable domain (rest looked up from reference TRBV11-3 and TRBJ2-5): EAGVVQSPRYKIIEKKQPVAFWCNPISGHNTLYWYLQNLGQGPELLIRYENEEAVDDSQLPKDRFSAERLKGVDSTLKIQPAELGDSAVYLCASSLGGGGQETQYFGPGTRLLVL.

The chain links TRBV4-1 to TRBJ2-3; 10 bases line up with TRBD2. The CDR3 covers 16 residues. The germline V gene has CDR1 MGHRA and CDR2 YSYEKL. V was clipped by 1 base and J by 0 bases; unmatched bases: 1. The chain's CDR3 is CASSQGLAGSTDTQYF. The CDR3 DNA reads as TGCGCCAGCAGCCAAGGACTAGCGGGTAGCACAGATACGCAGTATTTT.

This clone appeared a few times. The chain links TRBV19 to TRBJ1-5; a weak D match, TRBD1 (6 bases). This CDR3 has 16 amino acids. Germline CDR1 LNHDA, CDR2 SQIVND (reference sequence). V shed 6 bases and J shed 1 base, with 16 bases lying between them. The CDR3 DNA reads as TGTGCCAGTAGATCCCGGACAGAGGGGAGCAATCAGCCCCAGCATTTT. As protein: CASRSRTEGSNQPQHF.

V usage is TRBV28 and J usage is TRBJ2-7, with D unclear. Germline CDR1 reads MDHEN; CDR2 reads SYDVKM. V was trimmed by 5 bases and J by 3 bases, leaving 8 bases between them. There are 12 residues in the CDR3. The CDR3 reads CASSRHVYEQYF. The CDR3 coding sequence is TGTGCCAGCAGTAGACATGTCTACGAGCAGTACTTC. Supplemented by reference TRBV28 and TRBJ2-7, the full variable domain reads DVKVTQSSRYLVKRTGEKVFLECVQDMDHENMFWYRQDPGLGLRLIYFSYDVKMKEKGDIPEGYSVSREKKERFSLILESASTNQTSMYLCASSRHVYEQYFGPGTRLTVT.

This clone was picked up one time. This chain joins TRBV5-1 and TRBJ1-4; no clear D gene. The CDR3 sequence is 12 residues long. The germline V gene encodes CDR1 SGHRS and CDR2 YFSETQ. V lost 4 bases and J 7 bases, leaving 8 bases between the germline ends. In DNA, the CDR3 is TGCGCCAGCAGCCGATACAGTGAAAAACTGTTTTTT. It codes for CASSRYSEKLFF. The entire variable domain, with the rest obtained from reference TRBV5-1 and TRBJ1-4, is as follows: KAGVTQTPRYLIKTRGQQVTLSCSPISGHRSVSWYQQTPGQGLQFLFEYFSETQRNKGNFPGRFSGRQFSNSRSEMNVSTLELGDSALYLCASSRYSEKLFFGSGTQLSVL.

This clone was picked up a small number of times. The V gene is TRBV4-1, the J gene TRBJ1-1, with TRBD1 matching over 7 bases. The CDR3 has 15 residues. J was trimmed by 1 base and V by 1 base; bases with no gene match: 3. Germline CDR1 MGHRA, CDR2 YSYEKL. In DNA, the CDR3 is TGCGCCAGCAGCCAAGCAGGGGGAAGGAACACTGAAGCTTTCTTT. It is translated as CASSQAGGRNTEAFF.

The chain combines TRBV11-3 with TRBJ1-2, with 8 bases identical to TRBD1. Germline values: CDR1 SGHNT, CDR2 YENEEA. This CDR3 contains 15 residues. J gave up 4 bases and V 4 bases, and 8 bases lay outside the gene matches. CDR3: CASSSQGAAFYGYTF. CDR3 sequence (DNA): TGTGCCAGCAGCTCCCAGGGGGCAGCTTTCTATGGCTACACCTTC.

The chain has TRBV5-1 and TRBJ2-7, with D perhaps TRBD1 (5 bases). The germline gives CDR1 SGHRS, CDR2 YFSETQ. CDR3 length: 14 amino acids. V lost 0 bases and J 2 bases, leaving 9 bases between the germline ends. The CDR3: CASSLEGDAYEQYF. In nucleotides, the CDR3 is TGCGCCAGCAGCTTGGAAGGGGATGCCTACGAGCAGTACTTC. Combining the CDR3 with reference TRBV5-1 and TRBJ2-7 gives the whole variable domain KAGVTQTPRYLIKTRGQQVTLSCSPISGHRSVSWYQQTPGQGLQFLFEYFSETQRNKGNFPGRFSGRQFSNSRSEMNVSTLELGDSALYLCASSLEGDAYEQYFGPGTRLTVT.

The chain joins TRBV7-9 to TRBJ1-2; D is possibly TRBD1 (6 bases). Germline V gene sequence: CDR1 SEHNR, CDR2 FQNEAQ (reference sequence). V dropped 1 base and J dropped 4 bases, with 13 bases sitting between them. This CDR3 region has 15 residues. CDR3 sequence reads: CASSLGQASSYGYTF. The CDR3 region has the DNA TGTGCCAGCAGCTTAGGACAGGCCTCAAGCTATGGCTACACCTTC. The variable domain in full, completed from reference TRBV7-9 and TRBJ1-2, reads DTGVSQNPRHKITKRGQNVTFRCDPISEHNRLYWYRQTLGQGPEFLTYFQNEAQLEKSRLLSDRFSAERPKGSFSTLEIQRTEQGDSAMYLCASSLGQASSYGYTFGSGTRLTVV.

This chain uses TRBV5-1 with TRBJ2-4, with 8 nucleotides matching TRBD1. After removal of 5 bases from V and 5 bases from J, the junction contained 6 bases not matched to a gene. This CDR3 has 14 residues. Germline V gives CDR1 SGHRS, CDR2 YFSETQ. The CDR3: CASRPGTGENIQYF. The CDR3 bases are TGCGCCAGCAGACCCGGGACAGGAGAAAACATTCAGTACTTC.

This clone is a singleton in its sample. The CDR3 loop reads CATWDRENTEAFF. The CDR3 DNA reads TGCGCCACATGGGACAGGGAGAACACTGAAGCTTTCTTT. The chain recombines TRBV10-2 with TRBJ1-1; 9 bases are shared with TRBD1. The CDR3 runs 13 residues. From germline, CDR1 is WSHSY and CDR2 SAAADI. The ends lost 10 bases at V and 1 base at J; junction bases unmatched: 4.

The CDR3: CASSPGVTNTGELFF. Written as DNA, the CDR3 is TGTGCCAGCAGCCCAGGGGTCACGAACACCGGGGAGCTGTTTTTT. The rearrangement links TRBV3-1 (or the pseudogene TRBV3-2) to TRBJ2-2; TRBD1 might be the D (6 bases). The length of the CDR3 is 15 residues. Trimming stripped 4 bases from V and 0 bases from J, with 9 bases between. CDR1 is LGHDT, CDR2 YNNKEL, per germline (reference sequence).

The chain joins TRBV6-5 to TRBJ1-1; TRBD1 matches at 11 bases. Germline loops: CDR1 MNHEY, CDR2 SVGAGI. With 5 bases clipped from V and 0 bases from J, the junction kept 2 bases outside the gene matches. The CDR3 totals 15 residues. This CDR3 reads CASSRDRGMNTEAFF. CDR3 DNA: TGTGCCAGCAGTCGGGACAGGGGGATGAACACTGAAGCTTTCTTT.

In the case of this clone: One junction end does not reproduce the germline sequence, and a read error may be involved. This rearrangement joins TRBV6-5 to TRBJ1-5; D is unclear. Per germline, CDR1 MNHEY and CDR2 SVGAGI. This CDR3 contains 12 residues. The CDR3 sequence: CASRAANEPQHF. The CDR3 DNA is TGTGCCAGCAGAGCGGCCAATGAGCCCCAGCATTTT.

The chain is built from TRBV19 and TRBJ1-1; 12 bases map to TRBD1. The CDR3 totals 16 residues. Germline V lookup: CDR1 LNHDA, CDR2 SQIVND (reference sequence). The trim removed 4 bases at V and 3 bases at J, leaving 6 bases unmatched. CDR3: CASSTGTGGSYTEAFF. In nucleotides, the CDR3 is TGTGCCAGTAGTACCGGGACAGGGGGCTCGTACACTGAAGCTTTCTTT.